This entry concerns a single TCR beta chain. No antigen is known for it. No qualities accompany the bases; no much larger clone lies one base away. The data were obtained in a study of control samples from healthy donors and cancer patients (dated by TCRdb to 2020 to 2021). CDR1 and CDR2 (KGHSH, LQKENI) derive from the germline V gene. V loses 5 bases at its end and J loses 7 bases; junction bases beyond the gene matches: 11. The CDR3 starts with the cysteine, ends with the phenylalanine, and has 16 residues. The DNA shown is the 48-base CDR3, in frame from base 1. The library was generated by the immunoSEQ multiplex PCR assay. The table comes from immuneACCESS by way of TCRdb, which keeps in-frame sequences with V and J called. Part of the clones is missing from these tables; in studies checked, under half for an unresolved V gene and the rest for unknown reasons. This sample is represented by 400,000 to 500,000 clones; about nine tenths of them were singletons. In total, the top ten clones hold 5.5% to 7.5% of the sample.

The V and J genes are TRBV18 and TRBJ1-2, and TRBD1 matches 12 of the central bases. Sequencing input: PBMCs. The receptor was isolated from a man aged 35 to 55 with head and neck cancer. The nucleotides read TGTGCCAGCTCATCCGGGACAGGGGGCGAATTTGCTGGCTACACCTTC. Translated, it gives CASSSGTGGEFAGYTF.